Here is one TCR beta chain with its context. The data are from a study of blood T cell repertoires in COVID-19. The wider study: The United States, Italy and Spain were the sources of the acute and convalescent COVID-19 samples. Nucleic acid was either cDNA or gDNA, and it came from T cells, B-cell-depleted T cells, or PBMCs.

Under the authors' procedure: How many nucleated cells were present was estimated from reference gene primer amplification. The assay was immunoSEQ multiplex PCR, and TCRdb's table has in-frame clones only and misses some. V and J calls and clone size follow that table, whereas D and trimming were derived from the DNA. This table holds 35,000 to 50,000 clones, roughly 84% found once. V lost 5 bases and J 5 bases, leaving 12 bases between the germline ends. Per the germline V gene, CDR1 is MNHEY and CDR2 is SMNVEV (reference sequence). The CDR3 has 14 residues. Sequencing used peripheral blood. This chain uses TRBV27 with TRBJ2-2, with D possibly being TRBD1 (5 bases). This receptor was identified in a human donor in a cohort sampled during active COVID-19. In DNA, the CDR3 is TGTGCCAGCAGTCAAGGGGATCTGACCGGGGAGCTGTTTTTT. Translating it yields CASSQGDLTGELFF.